What follows is one T cell receptor (beta chain) and its context. Trimming cost V 1 base and J 0 bases, with 5 bases left between them. CDR3 length: 14 amino acids. Germline V CDR1 and CDR2: SGHNT, YYREEE (reference sequence). Donors in Cohort 3 counted as recovered after two negative PCRs, clearance, or symptom resolution. The entry originates in a study of blood T cell repertoires in COVID-19. The overall study: Spain, Italy and the United States supplied samples that represented acute and convalescent COVID-19.

TCRdb's table, derived via immunoSEQ multiplex PCR, lists solely in-frame clones and lacks some. The sample records under 350,000 clones, around 90% being singletons. This chain joins TRBV5-4 and TRBJ1-3; no firm D call. Material for sequencing was PBMCs or T cells enriched from blood (not recorded which). This clonotype originated in a man in his 60s who had recovered from COVID-19. The CDR3 is CASSLSGSGNTIYF. The CDR3 region has the DNA TGTGCCAGCAGCTTGTCAGGCTCTGGAAACACCATATATTTT.